This record looks at one TCR beta chain sequence and its context. Only in-frame clones appear in the TCRdb table, and some are missing; sequencing was by immunoSEQ multiplex PCR. This sample has 200,000 to 250,000 clones, with around 84% found just once. The data belong to a study of blood T cell repertoires in COVID-19. The wider study: In each case, the material was cDNA or gDNA derived from T cells, B-cell-depleted T cells, or PBMCs.

Germline loops: CDR1 MNHEY, CDR2 SMNVEV (reference sequence). V lost 6 bases, J lost 6 bases, and 15 bases lay in between. The CDR3 has 13 residues. This chain links TRBV27 with TRBJ2-7; maybe TRBD2 (7 bases). Sample: peripheral blood. The TCR was taken from a man aged 50-60 years with active or convalescent COVID-19. The CDR3 here is CASRGSGGFEQYV. The CDR3 nucleotides read TGTGCCAGCAGGGGCTCGGGGGGCTTCGAGCAGTACGTC.